This T cell receptor (beta chain) was identified in a study of blood T cells in healthy people across ages (dated by TCRdb to 2015 to 2017). As for the study more broadly: In model experiments, roughly one uniquely barcoded TCR beta cDNA molecule per two T cells was captured by template switching. The study measured age-related changes in TCR beta repertoire diversity using deep sequencing normalized with unique cDNA molecular identifiers. To avoid experimental bias, donors of different ages were spread randomly across the sequencing lanes. Two additional independent replicas of 1 million unique cDNA reads from the same blood draw were analyzed for two donors (one aged 18 to 30 and one aged 80 or older). The donors were divided into four age groups: young (average approximately 16 years), middle-aged (about 39), aged (about 56) and long-lived (about 79). What the study reported, not specific to this receptor: Donor CMV infection status was unknown, potentially confounding age-related changes in expanded clonotypes. There was a strong correlation between observed TCR beta diversity and the percentage of naive T cells measured by flow cytometry. Compared with the aged group, the long-lived group had more naive CD4+ T cells, fewer expanded clones and increased TCR diversity, a pattern suggesting age selection. Total diversity estimates from one million sequenced T cells were considered lower bounds and underestimates. As age increased, observed TCR beta diversity per million T cells dropped in a roughly linear way, and a significant reduction was already evident by age 40. Bulk unsorted PBMC profiling prevented conclusive comparison of naive and antigen-experienced compartments.

The approximately 40 donors, aged about 6 to 100 years, were systemically healthy Caucasian individuals from Russia. Around 10 milliliters of peripheral blood were drawn from each donor into EDTA-treated Vacutainer tubes. Ficoll-Paque density-gradient centrifugation was used to isolate PBMCs, with at least 6.5 million obtained per sample. Trizol reagent was used to extract total RNA from PBMCs, with at least 5.5 micrograms per sample. For every donor, flow cytometry on a PBMC aliquot measured the percentage of naive CD45RAhigh/CD27high T cells. V is trimmed back by 6 bases and J by 7 bases, and the junction contains 13 bases that no gene match accounts for. The CDR3 starts with the cysteine, ends with the phenylalanine, and has 15 residues. CDR3 DNA only is kept here, 45 bases in frame from base 1. The germline V gene gives CDR1 as SGHTA and CDR2 as FQGNSA. In this sample, this clonotype turned up once. The antigen this receptor binds is unknown. A much bigger clone sits one base away, suggesting this may be a read error.

The library was made by 5' RACE. The instrument was an Illumina HiSeq 2500. A second PCR of roughly 6 to 11 cycles was performed with a sample-barcoded 5' primer and a J-beta primer mix. A unique molecular identifier was introduced onto each TCR beta cDNA molecule by a template-switch 5' adaptor carrying 12 random nucleotides. Each sample yielded at least 2.5 million CDR3-containing paired-end reads. First-strand cDNA was synthesized from all RNA with the Mint cDNA synthesis kit, primed by a TRBC-specific oligonucleotide. Following uracil-DNA glycosylase treatment, a first 18-cycle PCR with universal primers M1SS and BC2_uni_R was performed on all cDNA. The authors processed their data as follows. Each sample was normalized by randomly selecting 1 million high-quality reads, each carrying a distinct molecular identifier. Reads sharing molecular identifiers were discarded rather than binned into consensus sequences. MiTCR, run with a Q25 quality threshold and the strictest error-elimination algorithm, handled CDR3 identification, clonotype clustering and error correction. A nonparametric unseen species model using Euler transformation provided a lower-bound estimate of total TCR beta diversity. In-frame beta chains were kept once TCRdb had trimmed the public reads at Q25 with fastp and called clones with MiXCR. Each entry merges the rows of one CDR3 protein and shows their most common DNA and genes. The V and J calls here are based on TCRdb, not the publication. For this sample the table gives 380,000 or so distinct CDR3 sequences, of which about 49% were detected only once. Jointly, the top ten make up around 53% of the sample.

The TCR was taken from a man aged 55 to 70 in good health. This receptor chain uses TRBV7-2 and TRBJ2-7; 9 bases in the middle match TRBD2. The material sequenced was blood. At the DNA level, the sequence is TGTGCCAGCAGGCCTACTAGCGGGCCTCCCCCGGAGCAGTACTTC. This encodes CASRPTSGPPPEQYF.